What follows is one TCR beta chain and its context. The V segment lost 4 bases and the J segment 0 bases; nucleotides outside the gene matches: 7. This CDR3 region has 16 residues. CDR1 and CDR2 (germline): SGDLS, YYNGEE. The data stem from a study of blood T cell repertoires in COVID-19. Profiling relied on immunoSEQ multiplex PCR, and the TCRdb table lists in-frame clones only, not all of them. The table has 97,000 or so clones, about four fifths seen once. This sequence joins TRBV9 and TRBJ2-3; the match to TRBD1 covers 8 bases. Input material: peripheral blood. The sequence was collected from a woman older than 75 with active or convalescent COVID-19. The chain's CDR3 is CASSSDRGASTDTQYF. In DNA, the CDR3 is TGTGCCAGCAGCTCTGACAGGGGTGCTAGCACAGATACGCAGTATTTT.